This TCR beta chain was profiled in a study of molecular identifiers for immune sequencing clone quantification. Overall study findings and caveats: A shared barcode on identical TCR molecules could lead to underestimated sizes for highly expanded clones.

Unmatched junction bases numbered 5, after V lost 4 bases and J lost 5 bases. The CDR3 is 14 amino acids. Looked up from germline, CDR1 is MGHDK and CDR2 is SYGVNS. TCRdb reanalysed the PCR reads using MiXCR and keeps one entry per CDR3 protein. The data contain a few hundred thousand distinct CDR3 sequences, about a fifth of them singletons. This clonotype was counted ten times or more. Its cognate antigen is unknown. The sequence derives from a human donor in good health. Some libraries in this study had Jurkat cell RNA spiked in. The sample comprised naive CD8+ T cells from blood, with Jurkat cell RNA spiked in. Subset noted: FACS-sorted CD8+CD4-CCR7+CD45RA+ naive T cells. The chain uses TRBV25-1 and TRBJ1-1; 9 bases match TRBD1. The CDR3 loop is CASSVQGAGTEAFF. The CDR3 bases are TGTGCCAGCAGTGTACAGGGGGCTGGGACTGAAGCTTTCTTT.